This TCR beta chain was recorded in a study of T cells in Graves' hyperthyroidism and ophthalmopathy. Whole-study context: Blood from the periphery was taken at initial diagnosis, before any treatment.

The germline V gene has CDR1 SGHTA and CDR2 FQGNSA. Trimming removed 5 bases from V and 3 bases from J, with 10 bases in between. This CDR3 has 13 amino acids. Findings of the study overall: A model using 13 V-J features told ophthalmopathy apart from stable hyperthyroidism.

The source material, RNA transcripts, was used to amplify TCR beta CDR3 regions. The study used the HTBI primer set for a first-round RT-PCR of the TCR CDR3. TCRdb reprocessed the multiplex PCR reads with MiXCR, giving one entry per CDR3 protein. The repertoire includes about 710,000 distinct CDR3 sequences, 15% to 20% of them detected once, and under 8.5% sits in the top ten. This clonotype was counted ten times or more. What it binds is not known. The sequenced sample consisted of blood. The TCR originated in a man aged 18 to 29 with Graves' hyperthyroidism. The chain has TRBV7-2 and TRBJ2-5; D is possibly TRBD2 (6 bases). This chain's CDR3 is CASSRGGEETQYF. Here the CDR3 DNA reads TGTGCCAGCAGCCGCGGAGGGGAAGAGACCCAGTACTTC. The variable domain in full, with the rest retrieved from reference TRBV7-2 and TRBJ2-5, is GAGVSQSPSNKVTEKGKDVELRCDPISGHTALYWYRQSLGQGLEFLIYFQGNSAPDKSGLPSDRFSAERTGGSVSTLTIQRTQQEDSAVYLCASSRGGEETQYFGPGTRLLVL.